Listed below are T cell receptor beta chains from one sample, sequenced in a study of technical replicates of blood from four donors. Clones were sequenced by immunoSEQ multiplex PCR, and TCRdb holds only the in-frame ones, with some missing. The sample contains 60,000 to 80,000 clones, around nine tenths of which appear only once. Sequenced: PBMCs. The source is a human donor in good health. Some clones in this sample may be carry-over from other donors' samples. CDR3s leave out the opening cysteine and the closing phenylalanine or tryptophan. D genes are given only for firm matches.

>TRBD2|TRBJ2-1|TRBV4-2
ASSQDNREGRGNEQF
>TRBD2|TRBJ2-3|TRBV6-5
ASSGGATSTDTQY
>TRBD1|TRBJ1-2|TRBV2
ASSQGTGANYGYT
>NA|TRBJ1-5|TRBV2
ASSGREGNQPQH
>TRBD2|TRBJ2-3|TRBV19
ASSIGRGGTDTQY
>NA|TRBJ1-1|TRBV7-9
ASSLVGGQNTEAF
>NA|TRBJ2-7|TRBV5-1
ASSLSQGFYEQY
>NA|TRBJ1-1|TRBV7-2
ASSRPPGTEAF
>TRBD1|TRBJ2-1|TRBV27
ASRSRDRPLQEQF
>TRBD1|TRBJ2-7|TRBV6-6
ASSPYRDRAYEQY
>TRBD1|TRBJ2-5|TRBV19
ASSIEGWAGGRETQY
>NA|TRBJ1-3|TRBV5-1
ASSLQGTAGNTIY
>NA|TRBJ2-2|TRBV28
ASSTELGTGELF
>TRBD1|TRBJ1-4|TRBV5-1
ASSTDRVEKLF
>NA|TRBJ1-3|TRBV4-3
ASSQGIQSGNTIY
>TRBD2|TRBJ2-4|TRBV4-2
ASSQNPGGDSGYKNIQY
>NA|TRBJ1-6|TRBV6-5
ASSYSTAVGSPLH
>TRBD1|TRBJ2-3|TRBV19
ASNLRDRDTDTQY
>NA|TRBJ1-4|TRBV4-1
ASSPQAWVNEKLF
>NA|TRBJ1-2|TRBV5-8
ASSFQGTPYGYT
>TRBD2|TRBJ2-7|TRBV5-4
ASSSGTSSYEQY
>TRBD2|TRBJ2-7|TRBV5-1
ASSLTGASGRVYEQY
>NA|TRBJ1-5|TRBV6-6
ASNERGSNQPQH
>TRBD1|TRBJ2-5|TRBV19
ASSITGGETQY
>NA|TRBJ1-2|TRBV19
ASTRGRDGRGGYT
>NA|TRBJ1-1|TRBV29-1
SAKGEGTEAF
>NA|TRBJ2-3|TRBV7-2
ASSQGGSTDTQY